What follows is one T cell receptor (beta chain) and its context. No antigen is known for it. This sample was included in a study of vaccination and CD4 T cells after COVID-19. Study observations and caveats: Recorded median SARS-CoV-2-reactive clonotype numbers increased from about 20 to 38 without reaching significance.

The V and J ends lost 5 bases and 7 bases, in that order; junction bases with no gene match: 5. The length of the CDR3 is 14 residues. Per the germline V gene, CDR1 is MNHEY and CDR2 is SMNVEV (reference sequence). The Oncomine TCR Beta short-read assay was applied to DNA of cultured CD4+ T cells. TCRdb passed the PCR reads through MiXCR, listing each CDR3 protein once. Among more than 13,000 distinct CDR3 sequences listed, 53% were seen once. Treatment of the sample: approximately 10-day PBMC culture with coronavirus spike peptide pools or control peptides (ViraFEST assay). This clonotype originated in a human donor who had recovered from COVID-19. The chain uses TRBV27 and TRBJ1-6; 7 nucleotides match TRBD1. Sequences were derived from CD4+ T cells from blood, cultured in vitro, sampled before SARS-CoV-2 vaccination. The CDR3 DNA sequence: TGTGCCAGCAGTCCGACAGGGCGGAATTCACCCCTCCACTTT. Translation: CASSPTGRNSPLHF.